The present TCR beta chain was sequenced within a study of cytomegalovirus exposure and HLA in healthy donors. As for the study in general: Both the 100 to 150 validation repertoires and the approximately 700 first-cohort repertoires used the same platform, as reported by a later analysis.

V dropped 0 bases and J dropped 2; count of bases not matched to a gene: 4. Looked up from germline, CDR1 is MNHNY and CDR2 is SVGAGI (reference sequence). CDR3 length: 16 amino acids. Sequencing was performed with immunoSEQ multiplex PCR; in TCRdb, only in-frame clones are kept and a portion is missing. The repertoire consists of tens of thousands of clones, with approximately 96% occurring once and the leading ten covering approximately 2.5%. A note on this clone: Its target is unknown.

Study-level points and caveats: 164 TCR beta chains were listed as cytomegalovirus-associated. In vitro data verified three CMV-associated chains as specific for CMV antigens. Most TCR sequences showed up rarely, but some public TCRs showed up in many donors.

Sequencing input: PBMCs. The receptor was derived from a young man in good health and CMV-seronegative. The rearrangement uses TRBV6-6 and TRBJ2-3; 8 positions match TRBD2. The CDR3 sequence: CASSYSPSGPTDTQYF. Written as DNA, the CDR3 is TGTGCCAGCAGTTACTCACCTAGCGGGCCCACAGATACGCAGTATTTT.